These 25 T cell receptor beta chains originate from one sample sequenced in a study of blood T cells in healthy people across ages. The authors ran a second PCR of roughly 6 to 11 cycles using a sample-barcoded 5' primer and a J-beta primer mix. TCRdb ran MiXCR on the 5' RACE reads and lists one entry per CDR3 protein. This table holds 1,500,000 or so distinct CDR3 sequences, approximately 42% found once. The specimen was blood. The receptors shown here come from a woman under 30 in good health.

This clonotype was counted a few times. The chain employs TRBV29-1 and TRBJ2-3, with 13 bases identical to TRBD2. Germline V lookup: CDR1 SQVTM, CDR2 ANQGSEA. The V and J ends lost 6 bases and 3 bases, in that order; junction bases with no gene match: 3. This CDR3 comprises 14 residues. The CDR3 reads CSVRTSGRTDTQYF. The DNA of the CDR3 is TGCAGCGTACGGACTAGCGGGAGAACAGATACGCAGTATTTT.

This chain links TRBV27 with TRBJ2-1; 12 bases are a match to TRBD2. The length of the CDR3 is 18 residues. V shed 2 bases and J 10 bases; nucleotides not matched to a gene: 15. Per germline, CDR1 MNHEY and CDR2 SMNVEV (reference sequence). The CDR3 nucleotides read TGTGCCAGCAGTTTACTAGCGGGAGGGCCCGCGCCAATTGGCGAGCAGTTCTTC. Translation: CASSLLAGGPAPIGEQFF.

The V and J genes are TRBV10-3 and TRBJ2-3; D is unclear. Germline assignment: CDR1 ENHRY and CDR2 SYGVKD. V dropped 4 bases and J dropped 6 bases, with 8 bases sitting between them. The CDR3 has 12 amino acids. CDR3 loop: CAISALVDTQYF. DNA of the CDR3: TGTGCCATCAGTGCTTTAGTGGATACGCAGTATTTT.

This clonotype turned up a few times. This sequence joins TRBV6-2 or TRBV6-3 and TRBJ1-2, with D perhaps matching TRBD1 (6 bases). CDR1 is MNHEY, CDR2 SVGEGT, per germline. The ends were cut back, 4 bases at V and 2 bases at J, with 17 bases in the middle. The CDR3 has 16 amino acids. This CDR3 reads CASSSLLLDSNYGYTF. Here the CDR3 DNA reads TGTGCCAGCAGTTCCTTACTCTTGGACAGCAACTATGGCTACACCTTC.

In its sample, this clonotype was seen many times. The V and J genes are TRBV29-1 and TRBJ1-2; D is unresolved. Trimming took off 4 bases at V and 8 bases at J, with 5 bases between the two ends. Per germline, CDR1 SQVTM and CDR2 ANQGSEA. CDR3 length equals 9 residues. The CDR3: CSVGGGYTF. CDR3 sequence (DNA): TGCAGCGTTGGTGGGGGCTACACCTTC.

V is TRBV6-5 and J is TRBJ1-3, with D possibly matching TRBD1 (5 bases). The CDR3 is 14 residues long. From germline, CDR1 is MNHEY and CDR2 SVGAGI. Trimming removed 6 bases at V and 5 bases at J, with 14 bases between. In DNA form, the CDR3 reads TGTGCCAGCAGAGCTCCAGGGCTTAGAAACACCATATATTTT. This sequence encodes CASRAPGLRNTIYF.

The chain recombines TRBV12-3 or TRBV12-4 with TRBJ1-4, with D perhaps matching TRBD1 (6 bases). The CDR3 has 14 amino acids. The ends were cut back, 6 bases at V and 6 bases at J, with 14 bases in the middle. In nucleotides, the CDR3 is TGTGCCAGCAGAGAAGACAGGAGACATGAAAAACTGTTTTTT. It specifies CASREDRRHEKLFF.

This chain links TRBV20-1 with TRBJ2-7, with 8 bases identical to TRBD2. Germline V lookup: CDR1 DFQATT, CDR2 SNEGSKA (reference sequence). The J segment lost 7 bases and the V segment lost 5 bases, leaving 10 bases of the junction unmatched. CDR3 length: 13 residues. This chain's CDR3 is CSAQDREGYEQYF. CDR3 coding DNA: TGCAGTGCTCAAGACCGGGAGGGGTATGAGCAGTACTTC.

The chain couples TRBV5-1 to TRBJ1-1; a possible D gene is TRBD1 (5 bases). This CDR3 has 14 amino acids. The germline CDR1 and CDR2 sequences are SGHRS and YFSETQ. V was trimmed by 4 bases and J by 0 bases, leaving 10 bases between them. The CDR3 region is CASSHQGMNTEAFF. In DNA, the CDR3 is TGCGCCAGCAGCCACCAGGGCATGAACACTGAAGCTTTCTTT.

In this sample, this clonotype turned up many times. A read error may produce the germline difference seen at one junction end. The J gene is TRBJ1-4, the V gene TRBV11-2; 9 bases match TRBD1. Germline CDR1 reads SGHAT; CDR2 reads FQNNGV. The CDR3 contains 14 residues. The CDR3 DNA reads TGCGCCAGCAGCCCGACAGGGGGGAATGAAAAACTGTTTTTT. Translating it yields CASSPTGGNEKLFF.

As DNA, the CDR3 is TGTGCCAGCAGCTGGCTACACAATGAGCAGTACTTC. Translating it yields CASSWLHNEQYF. The chain links TRBV7-2 to TRBJ2-7; D is ambiguous. The germline CDR1 and CDR2 sequences are SGHTA and FQGNSA. Trimming removed 4 bases from V and 7 bases from J, with 11 bases in between. The length of the CDR3 is 12 residues.

On this clonotype: Relative to the germline gene, one junction end is altered; a read error may explain this. The V call is TRBV12-3 or TRBV12-4, the J call TRBJ2-3, with D unresolved. The CDR3 contains 15 residues. In nucleotides, the CDR3 is TGTGCCAGCAGTTTATATGGGGAATCACAATATACGCGGTATTTT. Protein: CASSLYGESQYTRYF.

The chain couples TRBV18 to TRBJ2-4; D is possibly TRBD2 (6 bases). Germline V gene lookup returns CDR1 KGHSH and CDR2 LQKENI. Trimming cost V 3 bases and J 13 bases, with 25 bases left between them. The CDR3 consists of 16 residues. The CDR3 DNA reads TGTGCCAGCTCACCGGAACCCTTGCGGCAGCGCGGGGCCCAGTACTTC. As protein: CASSPEPLRQRGAQYF.

A single count supports this clonotype. This chain joins TRBV7-9 and TRBJ2-3, with D tentatively TRBD1 (6 bases). The germline gives CDR1 SEHNR, CDR2 FQNEAQ (reference sequence). The V end was cut by 2 bases, the J end by 1 base, with 13 bases between. This CDR3 has 16 residues. For the CDR3, the DNA is TGTGCCAGCAGCTTACGAAGGGGGTTAGGCACAGATACGCAGTATTTT. This gives the protein CASSLRRGLGTDTQYF.

This clonotype was detected only a few times. The chain combines TRBV20-1 with TRBJ2-1, with unresolved D. From germline, CDR1 is DFQATT and CDR2 SNEGSKA (reference sequence). The CDR3 is made up of 18 amino acids. V dropped 0 bases and J dropped 0 bases, with 18 bases sitting between them. The CDR3 bases are TGCAGTGCTAGAGATACGTTCGGCGGCCTCAGCTCCTACAATGAGCAGTTCTTC. Translating it yields CSARDTFGGLSSYNEQFF.

J is TRBJ2-1 and V is TRBV7-2; D may be TRBD2 (5 bases). The J call could be wrong; TRBJ2-7 is a better fit for the DNA end. Per germline, CDR1 SGHTA and CDR2 FQGNSA. The CDR3 contains 15 residues. The CDR3 DNA is TGTGCCAGCAGCCGACGGGAAGGCTCCTACAATGAGCAGTACTTC. This translates into CASSRREGSYNEQYF.

This clonotype was observed at least ten times. The V gene is TRBV2, the J gene TRBJ2-7; TRBD1 matches at 8 bases. Germline CDR1 SNHLY, CDR2 FYNNEI. The CDR3 has 13 residues. The junction had 6 bases not matched to a gene; V was cut back by 5 bases and J by 6 bases. CDR3 residues: CASSSQGAGEQYF. The CDR3, as DNA: TGTGCCAGCAGTTCCCAGGGGGCTGGCGAGCAGTACTTC.

This clonotype has a single count. The junction departs from the called germline gene at one end, perhaps through a read error. V is TRBV12-3 or TRBV12-4 and J is TRBJ1-5; D remains ambiguous. This CDR3 has 13 residues. CDR3 sequence reads: CASSVTAYQPQHF. The CDR3 nucleotides read TGCGCCAGCAGTGTAACAGCATATCAGCCCCAGCATTTT.

This clonotype has only one observation. The chain uses TRBV3-1 and TRBJ2-5; a possible D gene is TRBD1 (5 bases). The J call is uncertain, as TRBJ2-7 better fits the DNA end. CDR3 size: 15 residues. Germline V CDR1 and CDR2: LGHDT, YNNKEL (reference sequence). The CDR3 is CASSQEGRARDEQYF. CDR3 bases: TGTGCCAGCAGCCAAGAAGGCAGGGCCAGGGACGAGCAGTACTTC.

V gene TRBV10-3 combines with J gene TRBJ2-5, with 7 bases matching TRBD1. Judging by the DNA end, TRBJ2-4 fits better; the J call may be wrong. CDR1 is ENHRY, CDR2 SYGVKD, per germline. This CDR3 region has 17 residues. This chain's CDR3 is CAISDRGQIRAKNIQYF. DNA of the CDR3: TGTGCCATCAGTGATCGGGGACAGATCCGAGCCAAAAACATTCAGTACTTC.

This clonotype was detected a few times. The CDR3 region is CSAYPGHPGYGYTF. In DNA, the CDR3 is TGCAGTGCTTACCCAGGACATCCTGGGTATGGCTACACCTTC. The V call is TRBV20-1, the J call TRBJ1-2; D is perhaps TRBD1 (5 bases). CDR1 is DFQATT, CDR2 SNEGSKA, per germline (reference sequence). The CDR3 sequence is 14 residues long. V shed 5 bases and J shed 5 bases, with 18 bases lying between them.

In its sample, this clonotype was seen a few times. The chain links TRBV20-1 to TRBJ2-6; the D gene could be TRBD1 or TRBD2 (5 bases each). Trimming stripped 3 bases from V and 0 bases from J, with 9 bases between. Germline lookup yields CDR1 DFQATT and CDR2 SNEGSKA (reference sequence). The CDR3 has 15 residues. The CDR3 sequence: CSASTGLSGANVLTF. CDR3 bases: TGCAGTGCTAGTACGGGGCTCTCTGGGGCCAACGTCCTGACTTTC.

The rearrangement links TRBV25-1 to TRBJ2-7, with D possibly TRBD1 on 6 matching bases. Trimming took 2 bases from V and 2 from J, leaving 10 bases between them. The CDR3 is 14 residues long. Germline CDR1 reads MGHDK; CDR2 reads SYGVNS. CDR3 sequence (DNA): TGTGCCAGCAGTGAACAGGGGCCAACCTACGAGCAGTACTTC. Translating it yields CASSEQGPTYEQYF.

The table lists this clonotype with a few counts. J is TRBJ2-3 and V is TRBV7-9; 13 positions agree with TRBD2. CDR1 is SEHNR, CDR2 FQNEAQ, per germline (reference sequence). Trimming cost V 5 bases and J 2 bases; bases outside gene matches: 13. The CDR3 sequence is 19 residues long. In nucleotides, the CDR3 is TGTGCCAGCAGCCGGGACACGCTTGGACTAGCGGGGGCCACAGATACGCAGTATTTT. This codes for CASSRDTLGLAGATDTQYF.

There are many counts of this clonotype. For the CDR3, the DNA is TGTGCCAGCAGGGGACAAAACTCCTACGAGCAGTACTTC. It codes for CASRGQNSYEQYF. The rearrangement links TRBV7-2 to TRBJ2-7, with a possible D match to TRBD1 (6 bases). The CDR3 runs to 13 residues. Trimming cost V 6 bases and J 0 bases, with 9 bases left between them. CDR1 and CDR2 from the germline V gene are SGHTA and FQGNSA.